This paragraph reports one T cell receptor beta chain. Its antigen specificity is not known. The sample holds no much larger clone one base away, and base qualities are not on file. High-throughput TCR beta sequencing profiled peripheral blood CD8+ and CD4+ T cells from healthy donors, Susac syndrome patients and multiple sclerosis patients. Healthy donors were included as age- and sex-matched controls. Bulk CD8+ and CD4+ T cells were purified magnetically by negative isolation, whereas CD8+ TEMRA cells were enriched by FACS. Blood was collected in EDTA tubes and processed within 24 hours, with PBMCs isolated through density gradient centrifugation. PBMCs intended for TCR sequencing were cryopreserved in liquid nitrogen and were subsequently thawed in a 37 degrees C water bath. The sorted or isolated CD4+, CD8+ and CD8+ TEMRA cells reached a purity of at least 90%. The data originate from a study of CD8 T cells in Susac syndrome (dated by TCRdb to between 2018 and 2021). Context from the whole study: The study used repertoire sequencing to test whether antigen drove CD8+ T cell activation and differentiation in Susac syndrome. Study-wide findings and limitations: The study acknowledged that relatively few individuals were included in the TCR sequencing and HLA analysis.

RNA was extracted with the RNeasy kit and about 0.5 to 1 ug was reverse transcribed using random hexamers. TCR beta CDR3 regions were amplified with the immunoSEQ multiplex PCR assay covering 54 Vbeta and 13 Jbeta segments. PCR amplification bias was corrected by using a synthetic template baseline for primer optimization and computational correction. The paper's data handling went like this. Only productive sequences were kept, with reads annotated to V, D and J genes according to IMGT and analyzed in immunoSEQ Analyzer. To calculate clonality, Shannon entropy was normalized by log2 of the number of productive unique sequences and then subtracted from one. For each patient and control, public and private clones were evaluated within the 100 most prevalent clones. Clones were defined as Susac-specific if absent from the healthy and MS cohorts, from 1052 published viral clones and from other ImmuneACCESS disease sequences. TCRdb reran the public reads through fastp at Q25 and MiXCR, keeping productive beta chains. CDR3 protein duplicates are merged, each entry listing the most common genes and DNA. The V and J calls follow TCRdb's processing rather than the paper's. The sample table records approximately 150,000 distinct CDR3 sequences; roughly 94% of these occur just once. Nearly 0.085% of the sample rests with the top ten.

V is clipped by 7 bases and J by 0 bases, and the sequence between their germline boundaries is 11 bases long. The germline V gene supplies CDR1 KGHDR and CDR2 SFDVKD. The CDR3, from cysteine to phenylalanine, totals 15 residues. Only CDR3 DNA is held: 45 bases, read in frame from base 1. The sequence came from a human donor in good health. The sequencing input was CD4+ T cells from PBMCs. Recombination linked TRBV24-1 to TRBJ2-2; the D gene remains uncertain. The nucleotide sequence reads TGTGCCACCAGCCTAACTCGGTCGAACACCGGGGAGCTGTTTTTT. Its protein product is CATSLTRSNTGELFF.